A single sample gave rise to the 5 T cell receptor beta chains below, sequenced in a study of CD8 T cells in Susac syndrome. When the RNA was reverse transcribed, random hexamers were used with an input of about 0.5 to 1 ug. MiXCR was run by TCRdb on the immunoSEQ multiplex PCR reads, yielding one entry per CDR3 protein. The top ten clones hold about 0.13% of a sample with more than 150,000 distinct CDR3 sequences, more than 95% of them seen once. What was sequenced was CD4+ T cells from PBMCs. The origin of the receptors is a human donor with Susac syndrome.

The rearrangement joins TRBV13 to TRBJ2-7, with D maybe TRBD2 (6 bases). Trimming took off 5 bases at V and 6 bases at J, with 11 bases between the two ends. The CDR3 totals 12 residues. Looked up from germline, CDR1 is PRHDT and CDR2 is FYEKMQ (reference sequence). The CDR3 loop reads CASSGEDGEQYV. The CDR3 coding sequence is TGTGCCAGCAGCGGGGAGGACGGCGAGCAGTACGTC.

This clonotype has only one observation. The CDR3 loop reads CASSAHQGAVPETQYF. DNA for the CDR3: TGTGCCAGCAGTGCCCACCAGGGGGCAGTCCCAGAGACCCAGTACTTC. The genes are TRBV25-1 and TRBJ2-5; 8 positions agree with TRBD1. J was trimmed by 4 bases and V by 4 bases; bases with no gene match: 11. Germline CDR1 reads MGHDK; CDR2 reads SYGVNS. This CDR3 contains 16 residues.

The V gene is TRBV30, the J gene TRBJ1-5; 9 bases align to TRBD1. The CDR3 has 15 residues. The germline V gene encodes CDR1 GTSNPN and CDR2 SVGIG (reference sequence). Losses at the gene ends were 3 bases for V and 6 bases for J; bases not matched to a gene: 9. The chain's CDR3 is CAWRPWDRAGQPQHF. In nucleotides, the CDR3 is TGTGCCTGGAGACCTTGGGACAGGGCTGGTCAGCCCCAGCATTTT.

This chain connects TRBV20-1 to TRBJ2-4; D is undetermined. The germline V and J ends were trimmed by 1 base and 8 bases, with 9 bases remaining between them. This CDR3 is 12 amino acids long. Germline V gene data show CDR1 as DFQATT and CDR2 as SNEGSKA (reference sequence). As DNA, the CDR3 is TGCAGTGCTAGAGCCGGGTCGGACATTCAGTACTTC. It yields the protein CSARAGSDIQYF.

The rearrangement uses TRBV29-1 and TRBJ2-1, with D possibly called TRBD1 or TRBD2 (6 bases each). V lost 7 bases and J lost 9, with 19 bases in between. Germline V gene lookup returns CDR1 SQVTM and CDR2 ANQGSEA. This CDR3 is built from 13 residues. CDR3: CSARRGAYVEQFF. The CDR3 DNA reads TGCAGCGCTCGGAGGGGGGCGTATGTTGAGCAGTTCTTC.